This is a list of T cell receptor beta chains from one sample in a study of OX40 agonist ivuxolimab in advanced cancers. The repertoire was sequenced with immunoSEQ multiplex PCR; TCRdb's copy has only in-frame clones and lacks some. The table has over 55,000 clones, 75% to 85% seen once. This specimen was CD4+ or CD8+ T cells sorted from blood, taken in a trial of the OX40 agonist ivuxolimab. These receptors all stem from an adult with an advanced solid tumor such as melanoma, head and neck, liver or kidney cancer. The CDR3 runs from the conserved cysteine through the conserved F or W. Fields, in order: V gene, D gene, CDR3 length, J gene, CDR3 protein. A D gene is named only where the DNA matches it firmly.

V: TRBV19; D: TRBD1; length: 15; J: TRBJ1-2; CDR3: CASNLSGRTGDGYTF
V: TRBV19; D: NA; length: 14; J: TRBJ2-7; CDR3: CASSVHRSGEEQYF
V: TRBV19; D: NA; length: 13; J: TRBJ2-5; CDR3: CASRDNLGETQYF
V: TRBV7-9; D: NA; length: 16; J: TRBJ2-3; CDR3: CASSLAPGHAGDTQYF
V: TRBV30; D: NA; length: 13; J: TRBJ1-5; CDR3: CAWSGGDGQPQHF
V: TRBV29-1; D: NA; length: 10; J: TRBJ1-1; CDR3: CSVEVTEAFF
V: TRBV5-6; D: NA; length: 15; J: TRBJ1-1; CDR3: CASSLTNSLNTEAFF
V: TRBV5-1; D: NA; length: 14; J: TRBJ2-3; CDR3: CASSAGGGADTQYF
V: TRBV2; D: NA; length: 14; J: TRBJ2-2; CDR3: CASSRSSNTGELFF
V: TRBV28; D: NA; length: 14; J: TRBJ2-7; CDR3: CASSFGQVFYEQYF
V: TRBV5-6; D: NA; length: 15; J: TRBJ2-7; CDR3: CASSGGGQPSYEQYF
V: TRBV29-1; D: NA; length: 12; J: TRBJ2-5; CDR3: CSVRSGAETQYF
V: TRBV7-9; D: NA; length: 16; J: TRBJ1-3; CDR3: CASSSSGTVSGNTIYF
V: TRBV5-1; D: TRBD1; length: 15; J: TRBJ2-7; CDR3: CASSNPGQRTYEQYF
V: TRBV29-1; D: NA; length: 15; J: TRBJ2-4; CDR3: CSVDSSGTGQNIQYF
V: TRBV19; D: NA; length: 16; J: TRBJ1-1; CDR3: CASSTTLSGANTEAFF
V: TRBV28; D: NA; length: 14; J: TRBJ1-3; CDR3: CASSGQLSGNTIYF
V: TRBV6-5; D: TRBD1; length: 13; J: TRBJ1-5; CDR3: CASSWGQNEPQHF
V: TRBV19; D: NA; length: 17; J: TRBJ1-4; CDR3: CASSTRTAGSANEKLFF
V: TRBV9; D: NA; length: 14; J: TRBJ1-4; CDR3: CASSPGDSNEKLFF
V: TRBV10-2; D: NA; length: 16; J: TRBJ2-1; CDR3: CASSGGRDSEDDEQFF
V: TRBV18; D: NA; length: 12; J: TRBJ1-1; CDR3: CASSPQRTEAFF
V: TRBV5-4; D: TRBD1; length: 15; J: TRBJ2-3; CDR3: CASTPGQGVVDTQYF
V: TRBV7-2; D: TRBD2; length: 17; J: TRBJ2-3; CDR3: CASSLAPPGGPSDTQYF
V: TRBV7-9; D: TRBD2; length: 16; J: TRBJ2-7; CDR3: CASSPSGLAALRAQYF
V: TRBV5-1; D: TRBD2; length: 16; J: TRBJ2-5; CDR3: CASSLGLAGEQETQYF
V: TRBV14; D: NA; length: 15; J: TRBJ2-7; CDR3: CASSLTPGLGNEQYF
V: TRBV14; D: NA; length: 15; J: TRBJ1-4; CDR3: CASSQENSLNEKLFF
V: TRBV15; D: NA; length: 14; J: TRBJ2-3; CDR3: CATSREQGTDTQYF
V: TRBV12-5; D: NA; length: 14; J: TRBJ2-2; CDR3: CASGTGLGTGELFF
V: TRBV19; D: TRBD1; length: 16; J: TRBJ1-4; CDR3: CASSRLSGTGDEKLFF
V: TRBV2; D: NA; length: 15; J: TRBJ1-3; CDR3: CASSEFVGAGNTIYF
V: TRBV7-6; D: NA; length: 15; J: TRBJ2-1; CDR3: CASSLRAGGVFEQFF
V: TRBV2; D: NA; length: 15; J: TRBJ1-6; CDR3: CASSSGTENNSPLHF
V: TRBV20-1; D: TRBD2; length: 11; J: TRBJ2-1; CDR3: CSAELANEQFF
V: TRBV5-1; D: TRBD2; length: 15; J: TRBJ2-5; CDR3: CASSLGGGQLETQYF
V: TRBV6-6; D: NA; length: 15; J: TRBJ2-7; CDR3: CASSPARGFTYEQYF
V: TRBV10-1; D: NA; length: 12; J: TRBJ2-1; CDR3: CASSEGYNEQFF
V: TRBV29-1; D: TRBD1; length: 14; J: TRBJ1-1; CDR3: CSVDRGGQGSEAFF
V: TRBV9; D: NA; length: 15; J: TRBJ2-3; CDR3: CASSVAIARTDTQYF
V: TRBV5-1; D: NA; length: 13; J: TRBJ2-3; CDR3: CASSASSTDTQYF
V: TRBV7-9; D: TRBD2; length: 17; J: TRBJ2-1; CDR3: CASSLATSGGAWNEQFF
V: TRBV9; D: NA; length: 16; J: TRBJ2-2; CDR3: CASSARPGVGTGELFF
V: TRBV5-1; D: TRBD2; length: 16; J: TRBJ2-1; CDR3: CASSLVFAGGRNEQFF
V: TRBV6-1; D: NA; length: 14; J: TRBJ1-2; CDR3: CASMLPLTAYGYTF
V: TRBV9; D: NA; length: 14; J: TRBJ2-7; CDR3: CASSPIPSQSEQYF
V: TRBV5-1; D: TRBD1; length: 16; J: TRBJ1-2; CDR3: CASSLTGGPANYGYTF
V: TRBV6-1; D: NA; length: 17; J: TRBJ1-6; CDR3: CASSEEFWSAHNSPLHF
V: TRBV2; D: TRBD1; length: 15; J: TRBJ1-1; CDR3: CASSVQGPGNTEAFF
V: TRBV6-1; D: NA; length: 23; J: TRBJ2-1; CDR3: CASSEATVLGLPAPLVSYNEQFF
V: TRBV5-1; D: TRBD2; length: 16; J: TRBJ2-3; CDR3: CASSPASGSSTDTQYF
V: TRBV25-1; D: NA; length: 13; J: TRBJ1-2; CDR3: CASSETMGRGYTF
V: TRBV28; D: TRBD1; length: 15; J: TRBJ2-3; CDR3: CAIGGSGTGTDTQYF
V: TRBV18; D: NA; length: 15; J: TRBJ2-5; CDR3: CASSPPAGAQETQYF